This T cell receptor beta chain was obtained from a study of T cell responses to AZD1222 COVID-19 vaccine. Only in-frame clones appear in the TCRdb table, and some are missing; sequencing was by immunoSEQ multiplex PCR. Found here are approximately 150,000 clones, approximately 88% of them singletons; the top ten hold 3% to 3.5%. Trimming at V came to 3 bases and at J to 1 base, leaving 1 base not matched to a gene. CDR3 length: 14 amino acids. Germline assignment: CDR1 SGHNT and CDR2 YYREEE (reference sequence). The receptor was derived from an adult in good health. The chain links TRBV5-4 to TRBJ2-7; 10 bases map to TRBD1. This sample comprised peripheral blood, obtained on day 0 of MenACWY control vaccination. The CDR3 here is CASSWGQGSYEQYF. The CDR3 DNA reads TGTGCCAGCAGCTGGGGACAGGGGTCCTACGAGCAGTACTTC.